This is a list of T cell receptor beta chains from one sample in a study of CD8+ T cells in alopecia areata. The protocol was immunoSEQ multiplex PCR, while the TCRdb copy is restricted to in-frame clones and leaves out a portion. The sample records 150,000 to 200,000 clones, about 54% being singletons. The material was CD4+ T cells sorted from blood, obtained between weeks 55 and 65, from a patient treated with tofacitinib. Receptors were obtained from a human donor with alopecia areata. The conserved cysteine and the conserved F or W are not part of the CDR3 here.

>TRBV19|TRBJ1-5
ASSMSPYSNQPQH
>TRBV6-5|TRBJ2-5
ASSSGETQY
>TRBV9|TRBJ2-1
ASSVAGGRKEQF
>TRBV29-1|TRBJ2-7
SVQMGTAAHEQY
>TRBV4-2|TRBJ2-3
ASSQEIRTTDTQY
>TRBV4-2|TRBJ2-7
ASSQVQGLDYEQY
>TRBV10-3|TRBJ2-1
AISEGSNNEQF
>TRBV7-9|TRBJ2-7
ASSLTRGTTTREQY
>TRBV29-1|TRBJ1-3
SVERVSGNTIY
>TRBV25-1|TRBJ2-5
ASSSPGLQETQY
>TRBV29-1|TRBJ2-5
SARDRDEQY
>TRBV30|TRBJ2-3
AWSVGRGIDTQY
>TRBV15|TRBJ2-6
ATAGLGSGANVLT
>TRBV29-1|TRBJ2-2
SVAAILTGELF
>TRBV15|TRBJ2-3
ATSREKTFGGDTQY
>TRBV30|TRBJ1-6
AWSEGIGHSPLH
>TRBV29-1|TRBJ2-7
SVVPGQGAYEQY
>TRBV29-1|TRBJ2-5
SPIMSGLWGQETQY
>TRBV7-2|TRBJ2-2
ASSLYTSNTGELF
>TRBV19|TRBJ2-1
ASGQENNEQF
>TRBV4-2|TRBJ2-7
ASSQHTGQSSYEQY
>TRBV4-1|TRBJ2-1
ASSPYHNEQF
>TRBV15|TRBJ2-1
ATSRRAGPDNEQF
>TRBV29-1|TRBJ1-3
SVDQGRSSGNTIY
>TRBV30|TRBJ1-2
AWTDGHPWDYGYT
>TRBV6-1|TRBJ2-1
ASSGPEQF
>TRBV6-1|TRBJ1-2
ASRSGDHSYGYT
>TRBV29-1|TRBJ1-1
SSRQGQSTEAF
>TRBV4-1|TRBJ1-1
ASSPPNTEAF
>TRBV4-1|TRBJ2-2
ASSQDNRLAGNTGELF
>TRBV29-1|TRBJ2-3
SAHGGGTDTQY
>TRBV10-3|TRBJ2-3
AISASRDTQY
>TRBV20-1|TRBJ2-7
SAAYGYEQY
>TRBV4-2|TRBJ2-1
ASSPQGRPYNEQF
>TRBV11-2|TRBJ2-7
ASSLEAAYEQY
>TRBV5-1|TRBJ2-7
ASSLAGVVYEQY
>TRBV5-1|TRBJ2-5
ASSPLGGGETQY